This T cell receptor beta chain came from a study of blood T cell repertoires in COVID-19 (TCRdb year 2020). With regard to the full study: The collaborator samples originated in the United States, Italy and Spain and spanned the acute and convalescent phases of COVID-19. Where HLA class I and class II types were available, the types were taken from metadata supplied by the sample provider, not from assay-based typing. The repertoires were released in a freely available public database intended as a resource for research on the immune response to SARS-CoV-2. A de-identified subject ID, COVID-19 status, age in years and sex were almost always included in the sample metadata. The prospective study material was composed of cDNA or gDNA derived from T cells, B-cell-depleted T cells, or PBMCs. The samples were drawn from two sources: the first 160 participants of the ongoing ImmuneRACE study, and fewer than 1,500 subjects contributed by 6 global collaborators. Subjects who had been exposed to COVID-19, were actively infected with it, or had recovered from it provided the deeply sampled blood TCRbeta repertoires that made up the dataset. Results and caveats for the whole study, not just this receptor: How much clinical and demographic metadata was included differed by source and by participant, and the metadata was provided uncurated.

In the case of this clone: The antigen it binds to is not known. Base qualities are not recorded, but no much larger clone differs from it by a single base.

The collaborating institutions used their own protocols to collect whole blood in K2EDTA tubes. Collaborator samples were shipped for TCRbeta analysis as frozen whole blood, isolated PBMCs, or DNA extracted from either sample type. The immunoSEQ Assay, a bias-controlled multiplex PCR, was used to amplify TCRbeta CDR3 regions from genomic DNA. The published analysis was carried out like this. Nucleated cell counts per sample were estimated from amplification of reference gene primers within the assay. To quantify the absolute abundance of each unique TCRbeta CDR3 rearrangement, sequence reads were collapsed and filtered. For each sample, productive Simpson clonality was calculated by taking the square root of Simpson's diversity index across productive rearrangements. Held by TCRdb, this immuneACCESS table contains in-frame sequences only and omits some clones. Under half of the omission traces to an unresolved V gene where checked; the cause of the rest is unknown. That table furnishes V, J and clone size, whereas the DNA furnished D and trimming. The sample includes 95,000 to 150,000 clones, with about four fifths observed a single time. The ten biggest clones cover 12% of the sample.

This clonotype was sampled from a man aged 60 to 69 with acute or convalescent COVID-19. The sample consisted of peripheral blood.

For the CDR3, the sequence is CASRTQGYNEQFF. DNA sequence: TGTGCCAGCAGGACACAGGGTTACAATGAGCAGTTCTTC. The V and J segments used are TRBV12-3 or TRBV12-4 and TRBJ2-1; possibly the D gene is TRBD1, per 6 matching bases. Trimming takes 6 bases from V and 4 bases from J, and the germline ends sit 10 bases apart. Inclusive of the bounding cysteine and phenylalanine, the CDR3 is 13 residues long. Left in the record is the CDR3 DNA by itself, 39 bases read in frame from the first base.